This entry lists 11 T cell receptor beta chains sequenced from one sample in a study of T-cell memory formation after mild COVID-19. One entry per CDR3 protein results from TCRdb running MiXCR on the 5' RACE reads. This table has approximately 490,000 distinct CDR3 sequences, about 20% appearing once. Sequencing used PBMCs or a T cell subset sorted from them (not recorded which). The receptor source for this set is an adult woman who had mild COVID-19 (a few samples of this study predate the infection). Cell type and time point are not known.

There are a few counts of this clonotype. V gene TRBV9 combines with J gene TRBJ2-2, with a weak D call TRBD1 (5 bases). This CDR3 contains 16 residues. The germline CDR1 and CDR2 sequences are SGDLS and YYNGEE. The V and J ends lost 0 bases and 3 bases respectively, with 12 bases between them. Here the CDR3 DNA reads TGTGCCAGCAGCGTAGAGGGGCAGGGTCACACCGGGGAGCTGTTTTTT. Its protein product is CASSVEGQGHTGELFF. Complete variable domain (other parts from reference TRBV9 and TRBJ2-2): DSGVTQTPKHLITATGQRVTLRCSPRSGDLSVYWYQQSLDQGLQFLIQYYNGEERAKGNILERFSAQQFPDLHSELNLSSLELGDSALYFCASSVEGQGHTGELFFGEGSRLTVL.

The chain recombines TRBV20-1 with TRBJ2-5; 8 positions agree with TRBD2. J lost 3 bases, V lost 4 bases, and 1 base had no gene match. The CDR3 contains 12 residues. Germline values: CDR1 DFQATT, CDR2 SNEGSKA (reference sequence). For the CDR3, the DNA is TGCAGTGCTACAGCGGGGGAAGAGACCCAGTACTTC. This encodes CSATAGEETQYF.

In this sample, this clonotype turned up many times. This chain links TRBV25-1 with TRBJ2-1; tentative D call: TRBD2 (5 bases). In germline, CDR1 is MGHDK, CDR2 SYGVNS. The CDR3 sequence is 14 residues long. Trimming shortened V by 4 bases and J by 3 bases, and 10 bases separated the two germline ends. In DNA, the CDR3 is TGTGCCAGCAGTGCTTCGGGGAGCTACAATGAGCAGTTCTTC. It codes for CASSASGSYNEQFF.

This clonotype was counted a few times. Here the CDR3 reads CSVESPTIPQHF. For the CDR3, the DNA is TGCAGCGTTGAAAGTCCGACTATTCCCCAGCATTTT. This chain uses TRBV29-1 with TRBJ1-5; D is unclear. Germline CDR1 is SQVTM and CDR2 is ANQGSEA. The CDR3 sequence is 12 residues long. V was shortened by 2 bases and J by 10 bases, with 12 bases between the two germline ends. The full variable domain, with the rest looked up from reference TRBV29-1 and TRBJ1-5, is SAVISQKPSRDICQRGTSLTIQCQVDSQVTMMFWYRQQPGQSLTLIATANQGSEATYESGFVIDKFPISRPNLTFSTLTVSNMSPEDSSIYLCSVESPTIPQHFGDGTRLSIL.

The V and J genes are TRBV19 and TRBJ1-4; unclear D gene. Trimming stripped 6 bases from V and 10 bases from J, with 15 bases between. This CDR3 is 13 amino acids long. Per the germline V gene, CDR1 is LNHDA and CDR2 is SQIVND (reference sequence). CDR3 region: CASSPNSRGKLFF. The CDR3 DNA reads TGTGCCAGTAGCCCGAACTCTCGTGGAAAACTGTTTTTT.

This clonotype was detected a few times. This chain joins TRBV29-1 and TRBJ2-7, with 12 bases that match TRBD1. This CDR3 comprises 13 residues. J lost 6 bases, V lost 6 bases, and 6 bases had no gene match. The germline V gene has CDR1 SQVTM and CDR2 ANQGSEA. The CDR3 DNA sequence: TGCAGCGTATACGGGACAGGGGGCTCCGAGCAGTACTTC. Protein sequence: CSVYGTGGSEQYF.

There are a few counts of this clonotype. The CDR3 DNA reads as TGTGCCAGTAGCTCCCGGGGGGCGGGAGGAAACACCATATATTTT. Translating it yields CASSSRGAGGNTIYF. The gene calls are TRBV12-3 or TRBV12-4 and TRBJ1-3, with a possible D match to TRBD1 (6 bases). Between the trimmed V and J ends, which lost 9 bases and 4 bases, there was a span of 19 bases. CDR3 length equals 15 residues.

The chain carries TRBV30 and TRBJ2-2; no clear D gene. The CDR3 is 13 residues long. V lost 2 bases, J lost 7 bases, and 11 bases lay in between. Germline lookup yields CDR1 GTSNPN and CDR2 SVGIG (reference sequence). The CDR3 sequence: CAWSRLRSGELFF. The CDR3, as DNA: TGTGCCTGGAGTAGGCTTAGGAGCGGGGAGCTGTTTTTT.

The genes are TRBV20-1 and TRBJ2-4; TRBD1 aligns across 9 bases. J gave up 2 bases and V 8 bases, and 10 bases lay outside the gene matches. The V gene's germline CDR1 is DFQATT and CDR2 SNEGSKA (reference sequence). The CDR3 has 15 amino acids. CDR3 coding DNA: TGCAGTTCTGATACAGGGGGCGTCTCCAAAAACATTCAGTACTTC. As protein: CSSDTGGVSKNIQYF.

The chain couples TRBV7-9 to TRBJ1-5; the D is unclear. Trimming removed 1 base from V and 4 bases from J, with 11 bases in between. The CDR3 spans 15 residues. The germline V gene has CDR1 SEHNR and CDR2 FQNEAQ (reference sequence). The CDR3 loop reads CASSLGVGPNQPQHF. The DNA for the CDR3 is TGTGCCAGCAGCTTAGGAGTTGGGCCGAATCAGCCCCAGCATTTT.

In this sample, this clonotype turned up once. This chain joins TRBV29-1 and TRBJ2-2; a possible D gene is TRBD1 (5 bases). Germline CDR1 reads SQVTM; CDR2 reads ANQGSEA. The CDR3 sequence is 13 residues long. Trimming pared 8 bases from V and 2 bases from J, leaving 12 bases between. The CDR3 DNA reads TGCAGCTTTTTGACAGCCAACACCGGGGAGCTGTTTTTT. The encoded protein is CSFLTANTGELFF.